These T cell receptor beta chains were read from a single sample in a study of cytomegalovirus exposure and HLA in healthy donors. The protocol was immunoSEQ multiplex PCR, while the TCRdb copy is restricted to in-frame clones and leaves out a portion. The table has fewer than 60,000 clones, about 72% seen once. Sequencing was done on a sample of PBMCs. The receptors shown here come from a woman aged 40 to 50 in good health and CMV-seropositive. Both conserved end residues are part of each CDR3. Each record gives: J gene, clone size, V gene, D gene, CDR3 protein, CDR3 DNA. D genes are given only for firm matches. Clone size, where shown, is once, few, many, or a class for clones that have expanded.

TRBJ2-6,NA,TRBV4-1,TRBD1,CASNLGQVRSGANVLTF,TGCGCCAGCAATTTAGGACAGGTGCGCTCTGGGGCCAACGTCCTGACTTTC
TRBJ1-4,NA,TRBV18,NA,CASSPGAGNNEKLFF,TGTGCCAGCTCACCCGGAGCGGGGAATAATGAAAAACTGTTTTTT
TRBJ2-3,NA,TRBV10-3,TRBD2,CAIRPGLAGTDTQYF,TGTGCCATCAGACCGGGACTAGCGGGCACAGATACGCAGTATTTT
TRBJ2-7,NA,TRBV7-2,NA,CASSLRRDLNEQYF,TGTGCCAGCAGCCTACGGAGGGACCTCAACGAGCAGTACTTC
TRBJ2-6,NA,TRBV14,NA,CASSQGPGHSGANVLTF,TGTGCCAGCAGCCAAGGACCAGGACACTCTGGGGCCAACGTCCTGACTTTC
TRBJ2-5,NA,TRBV25-1,NA,CASSQIGQGLGETQYF,TGTGCCAGCAGCCAAATCGGTCAGGGCCTGGGAGAGACCCAGTACTTC
TRBJ2-1,NA,TRBV5-1,TRBD2,CASSLAVVAGDNEQFF,TGCGCCAGCAGCTTGGCCGTAGTAGCGGGGGACAATGAGCAGTTCTTC
TRBJ2-7,NA,TRBV18,NA,CASSSSGPGNEQYF,TGTGCCAGCTCCTCCTCGGGCCCGGGGAACGAGCAGTACTTC
TRBJ2-2,NA,TRBV5-1,TRBD1,CASRPGQEITGELFF,TGCGCCAGCAGGCCGGGACAGGAGATCACCGGGGAGCTGTTTTTT
TRBJ2-5,NA,TRBV7-8,TRBD1,CASRTWTGYQETQYF,TGTGCCAGCAGAACCTGGACAGGGTATCAAGAGACCCAGTACTTC
TRBJ2-7,NA,TRBV25-1,TRBD2,CASSRLAGSYEQYF,TGTGCCAGCTCGAGACTAGCGGGGAGCTACGAGCAGTACTTC
TRBJ1-6,NA,TRBV23-1,NA,CASRARPSSYNSPLHF,TGCGCCAGCAGGGCCAGGCCGAGCTCCTATAATTCACCCCTCCACTTT
TRBJ1-1,once,TRBV7-2,TRBD1,CASSFAGGTGVTEAFF,TGTGCCAGCAGCTTCGCCGGGGGGACAGGGGTCACTGAAGCTTTCTTT
TRBJ2-1,NA,TRBV5-1,TRBD2,CASSFGALAGRHNEQFF,TGCGCCAGCAGCTTTGGAGCACTAGCGGGGAGGCACAATGAGCAGTTCTTC
TRBJ2-3,NA,TRBV5-1,TRBD2,CASSSGLAGEPDTQYF,TGCGCCAGCAGCTCCGGACTAGCGGGAGAACCAGATACGCAGTATTTT
TRBJ2-3,few,TRBV5-1,NA,CASSLVAGLTDTQYF,TGCGCCAGCAGCTTGGTGGCGGGGCTCACAGATACGCAGTATTTT
TRBJ1-2,NA,TRBV16,TRBD1,CASSLGQGGNYGYTF,TGTGCCAGCAGCCTAGGACAGGGCGGTAACTATGGCTACACCTTC
TRBJ1-6,once,TRBV30,NA,CAWSDARGSSYNSPLHF,TGTGCCTGGAGTGACGCCAGGGGAAGCTCCTATAATTCACCCCTCCACTTT
TRBJ2-3,NA,TRBV27,TRBD2,CASSPLAGRTSTDTQYF,TGTGCCAGCAGTCCCCTAGCGGGAAGAACTAGCACAGATACGCAGTATTTT
TRBJ2-2,NA,TRBV27,TRBD2,CASSWGTTAGELFF,TGTGCCAGCAGCTGGGGGACTACAGCCGGGGAGCTGTTTTTT
TRBJ1-1,NA,TRBV9,NA,CASSVAGFGGTEAFF,TGTGCCAGCAGCGTAGCGGGTTTCGGGGGCACTGAAGCTTTCTTT
TRBJ1-2,NA,TRBV7-9,TRBD1,CASSGPGTDGYTF,TGTGCCAGCAGCGGACCCGGGACAGATGGCTACACCTTC